Below, 3 T cell receptor beta chains from the same sample are listed, as sequenced in a study of blood T cell repertoires in COVID-19. Sequenced by immunoSEQ multiplex PCR; TCRdb stores in-frame clones only, minus some. The top ten clones hold less than 15% of a sample with 150,000 to 200,000 clones, roughly 76% of them seen once. The sample comprised peripheral blood. These receptors all stem from a woman aged 80 or older with COVID-19, enrolled during active disease.

The chain is built from TRBV11-3 and TRBJ2-7; D possibly corresponds to TRBD1 (5 bases). The CDR3 is 12 residues long. Trimming cost V 5 bases and J 7 bases, with 12 bases left between them. The germline gives CDR1 SGHNT, CDR2 YENEEA. CDR3 sequence reads: CASSQGRKEQYF. CDR3 sequence (DNA): TGTGCCAGCAGCCAGGGTCGTAAAGAGCAGTACTTC. The full variable domain, with the rest looked up from reference TRBV11-3 and TRBJ2-7, is EAGVVQSPRYKIIEKKQPVAFWCNPISGHNTLYWYLQNLGQGPELLIRYENEEAVDDSQLPKDRFSAERLKGVDSTLKIQPAELGDSAVYLCASSQGRKEQYFGPGTRLTVT.

In this sample, this clone turned up once. This rearrangement joins TRBV19 to TRBJ2-3, with D perhaps matching TRBD2 (5 bases). The germline gives CDR1 LNHDA, CDR2 SQIVND (reference sequence). V lost 5 bases and J lost 3, with 21 bases in between. The CDR3 has 17 amino acids. CDR3 in amino acids: CASSFSPALAGTDTQYF. CDR3 DNA sequence: TGTGCCAGTAGTTTTTCCCCTGCCCTAGCTGGGACAGATACGCAGTATTTT.

This chain links TRBV2 with TRBJ2-2, with D maybe TRBD1 (5 bases). V was pared by 5 bases and J by 0 bases, with 10 bases between. CDR1 is SNHLY and CDR2 is FYNNEI in the germline V gene. The CDR3 spans 15 residues. As DNA, the CDR3 is TGTGCCAGCAGTTTAGACAGCGCGAACACCGGGGAGCTGTTTTTT. This gives the protein CASSLDSANTGELFF.